This TCR beta chain stems from a study of T cell repertoires in cytomegalovirus infection. About the study: From public TCR beta signatures came an indication of both CMV infection and matching HLA type. Study-level findings and limits: Across the ex vivo response, the dominant clonotypes were HLA-C-restricted CMV-specific TCR beta clonotypes. CMV carriers with the relevant HLA were identified by cumulative public TCR beta family frequency.

This clonotype showed up just a few times. Its antigen remains unknown. TCRdb ran MiXCR on the reads and lists one entry per CDR3 protein. The data show about 440,000 distinct CDR3 sequences, with roughly 31% seen just once and 12% to 15% held by the top ten. This TCR came from a human donor in good health (CMV status not recorded). Some clones in this sample may be carry-over from other donors' samples. What was sequenced was PBMCs.

The CDR3 loop is CASSPRLAGGPETQYF. The CDR3 DNA follows: TGTGCCAGCAGTCCCAGACTAGCGGGGGGGCCGGAGACCCAGTACTTC. This chain uses TRBV6-2 or TRBV6-3 with TRBJ2-5; 14 nucleotides match TRBD2. The germline V gene has CDR1 MNHEY and CDR2 SVGEGT. The CDR3 loop spans 16 amino acids. Trimming at V came to 5 bases and at J to 5 bases, leaving 7 bases not matched to a gene.